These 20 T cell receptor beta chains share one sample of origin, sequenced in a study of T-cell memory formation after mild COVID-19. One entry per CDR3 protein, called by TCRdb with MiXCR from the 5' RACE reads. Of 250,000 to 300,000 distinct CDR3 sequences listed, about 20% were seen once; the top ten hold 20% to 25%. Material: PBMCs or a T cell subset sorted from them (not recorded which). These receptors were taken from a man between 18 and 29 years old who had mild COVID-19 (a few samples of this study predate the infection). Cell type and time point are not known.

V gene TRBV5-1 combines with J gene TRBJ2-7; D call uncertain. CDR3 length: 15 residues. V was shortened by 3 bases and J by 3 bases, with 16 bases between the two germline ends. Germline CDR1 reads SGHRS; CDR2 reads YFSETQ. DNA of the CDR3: TGCGCCAGCAGCTCCGCCAAGGTCCCTGGCTACGAGCAGTACTTC. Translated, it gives CASSSAKVPGYEQYF.

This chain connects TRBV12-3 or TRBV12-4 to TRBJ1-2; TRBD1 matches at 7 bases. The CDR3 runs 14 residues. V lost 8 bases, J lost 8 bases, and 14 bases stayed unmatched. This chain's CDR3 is CASAPSDRAFGYTF. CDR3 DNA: TGTGCCAGCGCACCGTCCGACAGGGCGTTCGGCTACACCTTC.

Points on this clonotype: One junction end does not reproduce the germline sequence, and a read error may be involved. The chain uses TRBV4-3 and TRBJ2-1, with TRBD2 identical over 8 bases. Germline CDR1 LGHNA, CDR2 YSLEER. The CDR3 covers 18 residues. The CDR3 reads CASSPNGRGESSYYEQFF. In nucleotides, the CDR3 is TGCGCCAGCAGCCCCAACGGGCGGGGGGAGAGCTCCTACTATGAGCAGTTCTTC.

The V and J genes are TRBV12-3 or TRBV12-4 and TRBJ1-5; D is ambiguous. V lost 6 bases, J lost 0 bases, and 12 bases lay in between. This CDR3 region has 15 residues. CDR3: CASRRAGGSNQPQHF. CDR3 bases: TGTGCCAGCAGACGGGCAGGAGGTAGCAATCAGCCCCAGCATTTT.

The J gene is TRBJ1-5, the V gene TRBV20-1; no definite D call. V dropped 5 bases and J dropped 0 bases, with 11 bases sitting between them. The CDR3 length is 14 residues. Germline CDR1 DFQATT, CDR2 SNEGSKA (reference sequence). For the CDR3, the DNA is TGCAGTGCTGCTTCAGAGTTTAGCAATCAGCCCCAGCATTTT. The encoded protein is CSAASEFSNQPQHF.

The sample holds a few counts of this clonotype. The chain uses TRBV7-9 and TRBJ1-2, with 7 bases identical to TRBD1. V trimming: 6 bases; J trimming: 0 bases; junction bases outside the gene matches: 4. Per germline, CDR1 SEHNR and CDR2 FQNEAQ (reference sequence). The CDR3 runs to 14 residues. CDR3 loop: CASSPGQTNYGYTF. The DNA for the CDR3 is TGTGCCAGCAGTCCGGGACAGACTAACTATGGCTACACCTTC. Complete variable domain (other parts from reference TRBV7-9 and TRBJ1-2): DTGVSQNPRHKITKRGQNVTFRCDPISEHNRLYWYRQTLGQGPEFLTYFQNEAQLEKSRLLSDRFSAERPKGSFSTLEIQRTEQGDSAMYLCASSPGQTNYGYTFGSGTRLTVV.

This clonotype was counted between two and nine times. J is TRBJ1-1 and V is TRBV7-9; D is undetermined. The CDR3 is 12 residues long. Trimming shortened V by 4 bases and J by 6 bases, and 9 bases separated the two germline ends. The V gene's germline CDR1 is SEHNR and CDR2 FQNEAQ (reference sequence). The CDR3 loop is CASSSGVAEAFF. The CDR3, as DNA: TGTGCCAGCAGCTCAGGTGTAGCTGAAGCTTTCTTT.

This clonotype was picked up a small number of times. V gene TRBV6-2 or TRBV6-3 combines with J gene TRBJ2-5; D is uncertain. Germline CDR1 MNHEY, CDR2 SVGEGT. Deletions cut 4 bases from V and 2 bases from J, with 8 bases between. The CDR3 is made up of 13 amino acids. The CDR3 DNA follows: TGTGCCAGCAGTTGGGGAAGTCAAGAGACCCAGTACTTC. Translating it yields CASSWGSQETQYF.

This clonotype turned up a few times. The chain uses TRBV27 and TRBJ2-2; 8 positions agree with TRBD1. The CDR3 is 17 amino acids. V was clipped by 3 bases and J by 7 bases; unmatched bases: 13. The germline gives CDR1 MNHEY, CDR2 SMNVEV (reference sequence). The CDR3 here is CASSFLGTGGIGGELFF. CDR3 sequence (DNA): TGTGCCAGCAGTTTCCTAGGAACAGGGGGAATTGGCGGGGAGCTGTTTTTT.

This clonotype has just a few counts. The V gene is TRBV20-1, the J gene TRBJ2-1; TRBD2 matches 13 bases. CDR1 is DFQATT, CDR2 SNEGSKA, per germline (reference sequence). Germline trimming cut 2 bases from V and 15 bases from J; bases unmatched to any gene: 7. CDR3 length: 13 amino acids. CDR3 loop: CSARRTSGGDGFF. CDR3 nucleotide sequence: TGCAGTGCTAGACGGACTAGCGGGGGTGATGGGTTCTTC.

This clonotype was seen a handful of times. The CDR3 protein is CASSHAIRAGTGESGANVLTF. The CDR3 nucleotides are TGCGCCAGCAGCCACGCCATAAGAGCCGGGACAGGGGAGTCTGGGGCCAACGTCCTGACTTTC. The chain links TRBV4-1 to TRBJ2-6; 10 bases agree with TRBD1. V lost 3 bases to trimming and J lost 1 base; unmatched junction nucleotides: 15. Germline lookup yields CDR1 MGHRA and CDR2 YSYEKL. The CDR3 contains 21 residues.

In DNA form, the CDR3 reads TGTGCCACCAGTGACTCAAACTATGGCTACACCTTC. Translating gives CATSDSNYGYTF. The rearrangement joins TRBV24-1 to TRBJ1-2, with D unresolved. V lost 4 bases, J lost 2 bases, and 4 bases lay in between. Germline loops: CDR1 KGHDR, CDR2 SFDVKD. The CDR3 has 12 amino acids.

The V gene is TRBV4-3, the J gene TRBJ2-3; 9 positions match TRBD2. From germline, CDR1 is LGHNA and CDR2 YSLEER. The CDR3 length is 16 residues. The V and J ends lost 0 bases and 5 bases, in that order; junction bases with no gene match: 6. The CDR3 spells CASSQEEAGGLDTQYF. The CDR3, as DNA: TGCGCCAGCAGCCAAGAGGAAGCGGGGGGTTTAGATACGCAGTATTTT.

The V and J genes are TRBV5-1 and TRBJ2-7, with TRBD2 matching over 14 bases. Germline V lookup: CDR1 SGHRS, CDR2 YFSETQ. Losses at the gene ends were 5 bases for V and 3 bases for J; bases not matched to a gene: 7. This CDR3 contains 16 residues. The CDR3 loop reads CASRAGTSGGFYEQYF. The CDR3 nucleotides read TGCGCCAGCAGGGCCGGGACTAGCGGGGGATTCTACGAGCAGTACTTC.

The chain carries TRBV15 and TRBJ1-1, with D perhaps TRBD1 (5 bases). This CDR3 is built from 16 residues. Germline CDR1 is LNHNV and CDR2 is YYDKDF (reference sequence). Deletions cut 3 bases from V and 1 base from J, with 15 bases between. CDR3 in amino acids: CATSRDRLGGNTEAFF. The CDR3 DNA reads TGTGCCACCAGCAGGGATCGCCTCGGGGGGAACACTGAAGCTTTCTTT.

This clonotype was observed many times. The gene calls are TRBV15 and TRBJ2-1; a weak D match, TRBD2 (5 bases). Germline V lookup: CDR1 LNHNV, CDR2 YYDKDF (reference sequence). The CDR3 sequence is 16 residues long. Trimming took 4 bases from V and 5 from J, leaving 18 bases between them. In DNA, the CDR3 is TGTGCCACCAGCACCTTGGCCGGGGTAGCCAACAATGAGCAGTTCTTC. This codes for CATSTLAGVANNEQFF.

CDR3 DNA sequence: TGTGCCAGCAGCTTAGCAGAGACAGGGGCAGATACGCAGTATTTT. It specifies CASSLAETGADTQYF. The V gene is TRBV7-9, the J gene TRBJ2-3; 8 bases are a match to TRBD1. Germline CDR1 SEHNR, CDR2 FQNEAQ (reference sequence). V lost 0 bases and J lost 4; bases outside the gene matches: 3. This CDR3 contains 15 residues.

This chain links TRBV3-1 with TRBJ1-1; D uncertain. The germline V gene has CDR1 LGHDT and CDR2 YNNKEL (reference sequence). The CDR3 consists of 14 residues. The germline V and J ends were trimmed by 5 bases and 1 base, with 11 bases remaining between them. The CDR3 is CASSYVGANTEAFF. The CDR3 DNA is TGTGCCAGCAGCTATGTGGGCGCGAACACTGAAGCTTTCTTT.

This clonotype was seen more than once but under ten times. The CDR3 loop is CASSDRGLGNTIYF. In nucleotides, the CDR3 is TGTGCCAGCAGTGACAGGGGGCTTGGAAACACCATATATTTT. The rearrangement links TRBV6-2 or TRBV6-3 to TRBJ1-3; 10 nucleotides agree with TRBD1. The germline gives CDR1 MNHEY, CDR2 SVGEGT. The CDR3 has 14 residues. V was pared by 5 bases and J by 3 bases, with 1 base of the junction left unmatched.

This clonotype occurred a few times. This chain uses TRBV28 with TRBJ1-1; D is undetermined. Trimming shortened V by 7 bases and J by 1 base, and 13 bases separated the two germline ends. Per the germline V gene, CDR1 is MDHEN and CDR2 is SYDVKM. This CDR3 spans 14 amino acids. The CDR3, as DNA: TGTGCCAGCATCATGGGGATTAGGAACACTGAAGCTTTCTTT. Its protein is CASIMGIRNTEAFF.